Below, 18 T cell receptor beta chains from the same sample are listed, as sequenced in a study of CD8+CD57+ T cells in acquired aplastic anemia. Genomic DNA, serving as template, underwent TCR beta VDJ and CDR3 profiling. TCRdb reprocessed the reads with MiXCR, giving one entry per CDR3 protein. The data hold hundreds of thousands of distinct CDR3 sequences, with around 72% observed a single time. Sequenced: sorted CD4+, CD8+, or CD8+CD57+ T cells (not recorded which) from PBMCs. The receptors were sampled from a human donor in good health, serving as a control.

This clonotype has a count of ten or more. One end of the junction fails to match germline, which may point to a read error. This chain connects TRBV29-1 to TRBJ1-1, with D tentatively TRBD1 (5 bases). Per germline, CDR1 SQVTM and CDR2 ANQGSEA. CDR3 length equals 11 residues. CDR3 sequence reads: CSVEDRAFRVF. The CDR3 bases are TGCAGCGTTGAAGATCGGGCCTTCAGGGTCTTT. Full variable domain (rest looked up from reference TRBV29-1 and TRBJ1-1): SAVISQKPSRDICQRGTSLTIQCQVDSQVTMMFWYRQQPGQSLTLIATANQGSEATYESGFVIDKFPISRPNLTFSTLTVSNMSPEDSSIYLCSVEDRAFRVFGQGTRLTVV.

CDR3 in amino acids: CASSVGSRRGSPLHF. As DNA, the CDR3 is TGTGCCAGCAGCGTAGGTTCCCGTAGAGGGTCACCCCTCCACTTT. The V and J genes are TRBV5-5 and TRBJ1-6; D gene ambiguous. Germline V gene lookup returns CDR1 SGHKS and CDR2 YYEKEE (reference sequence). CDR3 size: 15 residues. The ends were cut back, 4 bases at V and 10 bases at J, with 18 bases in the middle.

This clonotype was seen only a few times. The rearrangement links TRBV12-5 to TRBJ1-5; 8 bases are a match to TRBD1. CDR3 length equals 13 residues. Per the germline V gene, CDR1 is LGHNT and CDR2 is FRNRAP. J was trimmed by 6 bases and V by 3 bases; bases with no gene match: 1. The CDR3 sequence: CASGFRGPQPQHF. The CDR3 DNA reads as TGTGCTAGTGGTTTCAGGGGGCCTCAGCCCCAGCATTTT.

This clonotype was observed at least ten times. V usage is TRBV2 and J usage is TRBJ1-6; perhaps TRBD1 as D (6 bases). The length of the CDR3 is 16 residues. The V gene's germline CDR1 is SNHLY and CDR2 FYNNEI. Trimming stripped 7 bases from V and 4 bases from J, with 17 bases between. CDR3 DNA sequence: TGTGCCAGCACGGGTACAGGGTGGGTGTATAATTCACCCCTCCACTTT. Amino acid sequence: CASTGTGWVYNSPLHF.

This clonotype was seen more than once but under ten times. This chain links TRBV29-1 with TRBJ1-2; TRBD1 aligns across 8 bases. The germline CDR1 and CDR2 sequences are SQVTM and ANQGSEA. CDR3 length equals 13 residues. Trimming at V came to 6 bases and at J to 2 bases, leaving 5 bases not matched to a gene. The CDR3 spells CSVGGQGNYGYTF. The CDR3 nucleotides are TGCAGCGTGGGAGGACAGGGAAACTATGGCTACACCTTC.

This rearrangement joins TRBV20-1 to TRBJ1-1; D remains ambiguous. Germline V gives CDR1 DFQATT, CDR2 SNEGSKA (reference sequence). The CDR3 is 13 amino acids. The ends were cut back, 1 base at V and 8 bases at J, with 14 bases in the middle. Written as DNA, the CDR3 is TGCAGTGCTAGAGCTCAAGGAGCAGGAGAAGCTTTCTTT. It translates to CSARAQGAGEAFF.

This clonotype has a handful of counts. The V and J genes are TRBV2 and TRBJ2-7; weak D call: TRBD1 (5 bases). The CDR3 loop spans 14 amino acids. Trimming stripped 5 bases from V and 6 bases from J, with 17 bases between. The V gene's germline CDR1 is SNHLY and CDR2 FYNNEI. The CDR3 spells CASSLAGWPFEQYF. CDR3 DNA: TGTGCCAGCAGTTTAGCAGGGTGGCCTTTCGAGCAGTACTTC.

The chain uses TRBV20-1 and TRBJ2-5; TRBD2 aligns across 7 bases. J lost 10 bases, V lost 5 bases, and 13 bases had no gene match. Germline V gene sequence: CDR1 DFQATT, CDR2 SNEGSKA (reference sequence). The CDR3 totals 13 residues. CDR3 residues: CSAQLAGDLDQYF. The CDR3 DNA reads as TGCAGTGCTCAATTAGCGGGTGATCTGGACCAGTACTTC.

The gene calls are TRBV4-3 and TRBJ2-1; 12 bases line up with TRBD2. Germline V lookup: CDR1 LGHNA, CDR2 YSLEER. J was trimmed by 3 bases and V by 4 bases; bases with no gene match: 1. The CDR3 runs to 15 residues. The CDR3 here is CASSPTSGGYNEQFF. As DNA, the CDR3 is TGCGCCAGCAGCCCGACTAGCGGGGGCTACAATGAGCAGTTCTTC.

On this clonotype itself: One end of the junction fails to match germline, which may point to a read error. CDR3 sequence reads: CATSRDPEPTNEKLFF. DNA for the CDR3: TGTGCCACCAGCCGAGATCCCGAGCCAACTAATGAAAAACTGTTTTTT. The rearrangement uses TRBV7-8 and TRBJ1-4; D gene unclear. The CDR3 is 16 residues long. Germline V gene lookup returns CDR1 SGHVS and CDR2 FQNEAQ.

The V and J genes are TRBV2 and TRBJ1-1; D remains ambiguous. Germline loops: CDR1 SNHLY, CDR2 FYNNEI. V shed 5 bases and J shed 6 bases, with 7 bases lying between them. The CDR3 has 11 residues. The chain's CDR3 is CASSYGPEAFF. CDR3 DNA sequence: TGTGCCAGCAGTTACGGCCCTGAAGCTTTCTTT.

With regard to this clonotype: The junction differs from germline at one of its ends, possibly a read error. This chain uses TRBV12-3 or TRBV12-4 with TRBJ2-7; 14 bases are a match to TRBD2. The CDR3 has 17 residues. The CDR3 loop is CASRPGTSGGSSYGQYF. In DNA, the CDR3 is TGTGCCAGCAGACCAGGGACTAGCGGGGGTAGCTCCTACGGGCAGTACTTC.

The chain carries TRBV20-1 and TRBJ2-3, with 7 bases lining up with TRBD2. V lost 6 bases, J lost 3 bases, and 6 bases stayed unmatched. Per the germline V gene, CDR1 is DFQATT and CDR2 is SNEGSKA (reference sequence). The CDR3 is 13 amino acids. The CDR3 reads CSAHIGGTDTQYF. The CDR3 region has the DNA TGCAGTGCCCACATCGGGGGGACAGATACGCAGTATTTT.

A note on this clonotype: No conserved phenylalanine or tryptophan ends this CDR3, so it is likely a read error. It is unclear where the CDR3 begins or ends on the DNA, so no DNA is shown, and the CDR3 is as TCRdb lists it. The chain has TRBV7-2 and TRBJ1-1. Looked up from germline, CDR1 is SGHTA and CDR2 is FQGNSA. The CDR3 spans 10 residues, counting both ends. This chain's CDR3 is CASSNTNTLS.

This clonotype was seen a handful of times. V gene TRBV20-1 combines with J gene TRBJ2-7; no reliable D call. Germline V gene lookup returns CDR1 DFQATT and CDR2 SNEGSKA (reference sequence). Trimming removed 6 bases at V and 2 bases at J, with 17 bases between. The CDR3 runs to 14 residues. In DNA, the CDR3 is TGCAGTGCCAGCAGTGAAGCCCAGGCCTACGAGCAGTACTTC. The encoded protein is CSASSEAQAYEQYF.

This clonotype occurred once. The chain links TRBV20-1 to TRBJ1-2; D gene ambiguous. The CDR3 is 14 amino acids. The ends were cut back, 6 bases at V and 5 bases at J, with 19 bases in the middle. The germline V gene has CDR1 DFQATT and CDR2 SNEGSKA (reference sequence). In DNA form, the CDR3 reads TGCAGTGCCCGCACAAGCTACGAGCAGTATGGCTACACCTTC. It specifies CSARTSYEQYGYTF.

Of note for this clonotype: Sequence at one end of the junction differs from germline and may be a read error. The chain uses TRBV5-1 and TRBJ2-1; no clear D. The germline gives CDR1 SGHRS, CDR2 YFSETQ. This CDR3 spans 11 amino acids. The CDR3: CASSVYGAQFF. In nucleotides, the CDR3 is TGTGCCAGCAGTGTCTACGGTGCGCAGTTCTTC.

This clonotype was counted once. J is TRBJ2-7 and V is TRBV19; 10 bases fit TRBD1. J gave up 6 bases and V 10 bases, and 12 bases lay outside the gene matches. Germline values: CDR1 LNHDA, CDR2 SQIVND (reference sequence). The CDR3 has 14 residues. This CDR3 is CAIRTTGGPREQYF. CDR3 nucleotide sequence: TGTGCCATCAGGACGACAGGGGGCCCCCGCGAGCAGTACTTC.